The sequence of this TCR beta chain was determined in a study of PD-1 blockade in classical Hodgkin lymphoma. Overall study findings and caveats: The diversity seen at baseline in complete responders resembled that of newly diagnosed patients. The study reported lower baseline TCR diversity in newly diagnosed patients than in healthy donors.

Germline CDR1 is SGDLS and CDR2 is YYNGEE. The CDR3 length is 14 residues. The trim removed 8 bases at V and 9 bases at J, leaving 10 bases unmatched. With no exception, relapse followed autologous stem cell transplantation in all patients, and brentuximab vedotin exposure varied. Best responses fell into complete response, partial response or progressive disease. Comment on this clone: Its antigen is not identified.

Data came from immunoSEQ multiplex PCR; TCRdb stores just in-frame clones and leaves some out. The table records fewer than 80,000 clones, roughly two thirds of them present only once. This TCR came from a human donor with classical Hodgkin lymphoma. This material consisted of peripheral blood mononuclear cells (PBMCs), taken before the second cycle of nivolumab. The chain links TRBV9 to TRBJ1-6, with 8 bases that match TRBD1. The CDR3: CASALQGGGSPLHF. In nucleotides, the CDR3 is TGTGCCAGTGCCCTACAGGGGGGAGGTTCACCCCTCCACTTT.